The present entry profiles one TCR beta chain with its context. Its antigen is not known. The entry originates in a study of PD-L1 blockade in urothelial cancer. Background on the study: The study started patients on atezolizumab at some point between 2013 and 2014, giving 1,200 mg intravenously every 3 weeks. It was at 3 weeks (second dose) and 6 weeks after treatment start that blood was analyzed. Findings of the study overall: Tumor-associated blood clones were expanded more by durable-benefit patients at 3 weeks.

Time point described: peripheral blood 6 weeks after treatment start. Pretreatment sampling and on-treatment sampling together yielded between 1 and 8 samples for each patient. Data came from immunoSEQ multiplex PCR; TCRdb stores just in-frame clones and leaves some out. The sample contains about 120,000 clones, roughly 86% of which appear only once. The ends were cut back, 2 bases at V and 8 bases at J, with 15 bases in the middle. Germline CDR1 reads GTSNPN; CDR2 reads SVGIG (reference sequence). The length of the CDR3 is 14 residues. This material consisted of PBMCs, taken around atezolizumab (anti-PD-L1) treatment. The origin of this receptor is a man in his fifties with urothelial cancer. V gene TRBV30 combines with J gene TRBJ1-4; no reliable D call. The CDR3, as DNA: TGTGCCTGGAGTTATACGGTACTCAAGGAAAAACTGTTTTTT. Protein: CAWSYTVLKEKLFF.